Included here is one T cell receptor beta chain sequence, with context. The antigen it recognizes is unknown. No base quality values were provided; no much bigger clone lies one nucleotide off. Collaborating institutions collected whole blood in K2EDTA tubes following their own protocols. For TCRbeta analysis, collaborators shipped samples in one of three forms: frozen whole blood, isolated PBMCs, or DNA extracted from either of those sample types. The germline V gene yields SGHTA for CDR1 and FQGTGA for CDR2. V is cut by 1 base and J by 5 bases, and the space between the germline ends is 20 bases. Measured from the cysteine to the phenylalanine, the CDR3 is 17 residues long. Solely the CDR3 DNA is kept, with 51 bases framed from the first base. TCRbeta CDR3 regions were amplified from genomic DNA using the immunoSEQ Assay, a bias-controlled multiplex PCR. Under the source paper's analysis protocol: Nucleated cell counts per sample were estimated from amplification of reference gene primers within the assay. To quantify the absolute abundance of each unique TCRbeta CDR3 rearrangement, sequence reads were collapsed and filtered. For each sample, productive Simpson clonality was calculated as the square root of Simpson's diversity index over productive rearrangements. TCRdb took this table from immuneACCESS and kept in-frame rearrangements with V and J called. Such tables lack part of the clones; where checked against another copy, unresolved V genes explain under half of the gap, and the rest is unexplained. V and J calls and clone size are copied from that table; D and trimming were computed from the DNA. The table for this sample lists over 200,000 clones; around nine tenths of them were counted only once. The top ten clones comprise roughly 2.5% of the sample.

The data belong to a study of blood T cell repertoires in COVID-19 (dated by TCRdb to the early 2020s). Regarding the complete study: Samples from collaborators originated in the United States, Italy and Spain and spanned both the acute and convalescent phases of COVID-19. The material from the prospective study consisted of cDNA or gDNA derived from T cells, B-cell-depleted T cells, or PBMCs. Deeply sampled blood TCRbeta repertoires from subjects exposed to, actively infected with, or recovered from COVID-19 were included in the dataset. The repertoires were released in a freely available public database meant as a resource for research on the immune response to SARS-CoV-2. The samples were drawn from the first 160 participants of the ongoing ImmuneRACE study and from 1,254 subjects provided by 6 global collaborators. A de-identified subject ID, COVID-19 status, age in years and sex were almost always included in the sample metadata. Where HLA class I and class II types were available, the types were taken from metadata supplied by the sample provider, not from assay-based typing.

What the study reported, not specific to this receptor: Clinical and demographic metadata were provided uncurated, with the amount varying by source and participant.

What was sequenced was peripheral blood. The TCR originated in a woman aged 55-70 years with acute or convalescent COVID-19. The chain joins TRBV7-3 to TRBJ1-1, with TRBD1 tentatively as D gene (5 bases match). The DNA reads as follows: TGTGCCAGCAGCTTAATGGCAGGGATCCAGGGTGGAACTGAAGCTTTCTTT. This translates into CASSLMAGIQGGTEAFF.